This T cell receptor (beta chain) is drawn from a study of post-analysis software for immune sequencing data (dated by TCRdb to between 2014 and 2017). Describing the broader study: Relapsing-remitting, secondary progressive and progressive-relapsing multiple sclerosis were recorded as disease courses, and subtype annotation was lacking for some patients. The patient repertoires were set against under 13 previously published healthy control repertoires from donors whose ages ranged from roughly 6 to 27 years. A subset of samples was prepared in parallel using single-end sample barcoding, then pooled and co-amplified after Illumina adapter ligation.

There are 16 amino acids in the CDR3, from cysteine to phenylalanine inclusive. The kept DNA is CDR3 alone, 48 bases in frame from the first base. Reading the germline V gene (reference sequence) gives CDR1 DFQATT and CDR2 SNEGSKA. Trimming at the junction amounts to 3 bases on V and 3 bases on J, and the germline ends lie 17 bases apart. Remarks on this clonotype: The specificity of this receptor is unknown. Within one base of it there is no much larger clone, and no base qualities were kept.

To demonstrate the VDJtools post-analysis software, TCR beta repertoires were profiled from the peripheral blood of over ten young patients with multiple sclerosis. The multiple sclerosis patients were children and adolescents ranging in age from roughly 6 to 15 years. Libraries came from PCR. The listed sequencing device is Illumina HiSeq 2500. To reduce PCR and sequencing biases, unique molecular identifiers were built into the TCR beta cDNA libraries. Every 1 to 10 million input T cells yielded about 500,000 cDNA molecules, meaning each molecule approximated one T cell. The same protocol used for the earlier healthy control dataset was applied to prepare and sequence the patient libraries. Within a given batch, samples were prepared together, multiplexed and sequenced on the same HiSeq lane. The authors' pipeline ran thus. MIGEC handled the raw barcoded reads, throwing out single-read molecular identifier groups before consensus assembly and CDR3 extraction. Clonotype tables were post-analysed with VDJtools, and diversity was normalized by down-sampling all datasets to the smallest sample size. To correct batch-related cross-sample contamination, repertoire overlap clustering matched CDR3 amino acid sequences but not nucleotide sequences. In-frame beta chains were kept once TCRdb had trimmed the public reads at Q25 with fastp and called clones with MiXCR. CDR3 protein duplicates are merged, each entry listing the most common genes and DNA. None of the V and J calls come from the authors' own analysis; TCRdb made them. This sample gives roughly 700,000 distinct CDR3 sequences in total; less than 35% of them show up just once. Roughly 0.53% of the sample comes from the top ten.

What the study reported, not specific to this receptor: The control group was slightly older than the multiple sclerosis patient group. Direct clustering with F measure showed strong co-clustering of samples prepared in the same batch, prompting a batch-effect correction. Multiple sclerosis patients had significantly lower normalized Chao1 diversity than controls, a result that suggests substantial peripheral T-cell clonal expansion. Roughly 5 TRBV segments, including TRBV5-6, TRBV5-1 and TRBV20-1, were significantly more frequent in patients than controls.

Sequenced sample: blood. The clonotype comes from a girl aged 10 to 17 with multiple sclerosis. This chain is built from TRBV20-1 and TRBJ1-4; the D segment cannot be called with confidence. The CDR3 protein is CSASIMVRSANEKLFF. The DNA sequence is as follows: TGCAGTGCTAGCATTATGGTCAGGTCGGCTAATGAAAAACTGTTTTTT.